This T cell receptor beta chain was sequenced for a study of beta chain features in type 1 diabetes. What was sequenced were expressed TCRB transcripts, since all of the isolated RNA had been reverse transcribed. Clones were sequenced by immunoSEQ multiplex PCR, and TCRdb holds only the in-frame ones, with some missing. The sample holds 130,000 or so clones, about 9.1% seen once. The CDR3 length is 17 residues. Germline loops: CDR1 SGHNT, CDR2 YYREEE (reference sequence). V trimming: 0 bases; J trimming: 5 bases; junction bases outside the gene matches: 10. Study results and caveats: TCRB rearrangement may or may not be influenced by HLA type; here this remained unresolved.

Of note for this clone: Its matching antigen is unknown.

The TCR was taken from a middle-aged woman in good health. The rearrangement joins TRBV5-4 to TRBJ2-2; 7 bases line up with TRBD1. Sequenced material: central memory CD4+ T cells from blood. The CDR3 nucleotides are TGTGCCAGCAGCTTGGAACCCGGGACAGCCAGTACCGGGGAGCTGTTTTTT. Encoded protein: CASSLEPGTASTGELFF.